The rows below give T cell receptor beta chains drawn from one sample of a study of shared clonotypes between healthy human individuals. TCRdb keeps only in-frame clones here, not all; method: immunoSEQ multiplex PCR. This sample yields over 950,000 clones, of which roughly 77% are seen a single time; 0.89% belongs to the top ten. The specimen was memory CD4+ T cells from PBMCs. The receptors shown here come from a man aged 18 to 29 in good health. Some clones in this sample may be carry-over from other donors' samples. Both conserved end residues are part of each CDR3. The D gene is left open where the match is weak. Clone size is stated in some rows and not others, as once, few, many or a class when expanded.

D gene,V gene,J gene,clone size,CDR3 DNA,CDR3 protein
-,TRBV7-3,TRBJ2-1,-,TGTGCCAGCAGCCCAGGGGGGCAGCTGTCCAATGAGCAGTTCTTC,CASSPGGQLSNEQFF
-,TRBV28,TRBJ2-3,-,TGTGCCAGCAGTTCAAAGCGGAATACGCAGTATTTT,CASSSKRNTQYF
-,TRBV9,TRBJ2-1,-,TGTGCCAGCAGCGAGAGGGGGTCCTACAATGAGCAGTTCTTC,CASSERGSYNEQFF
-,TRBV28,TRBJ1-2,-,TGTGCCACCCAAAAGGGTATTTTGTACTATGGCTACACCTTC,CATQKGILYYGYTF
-,TRBV27,TRBJ1-1,-,TGTGCCAGCAGTCCCCCCGGACAGTTGAACACTGAAGCTTTCTTT,CASSPPGQLNTEAFF
TRBD2,TRBV2,TRBJ2-7,-,TGTGCCAGCAGGGTACTAGCGGAACCAACCCGGGAGGAGCAGTACTTC,CASRVLAEPTREEQYF
-,TRBV2,TRBJ2-1,-,TGTGCCAGCAGCCTACAGGGCTGGGAGCAGTTCTTC,CASSLQGWEQFF
TRBD2,TRBV27,TRBJ2-7,few,TGTGCCACCGCCCCAGCGGGAGATCAATACGAGCAGTACTTC,CATAPAGDQYEQYF
TRBD2,TRBV7-9,TRBJ2-4,-,TGTGCCAGCAGCCCGCCGGGGGGGGCCAAAAACATTCAGTACTTC,CASSPPGGAKNIQYF
-,TRBV28,TRBJ2-7,-,TGTGCCAGCAGAAACGACCGTCCTAAAGGCTACGAGCAGTACTTC,CASRNDRPKGYEQYF
-,TRBV7-9,TRBJ2-7,-,TGTGCCAGCAGCCCCTCGGGTCTCTCCTACGAGCAGTACTTC,CASSPSGLSYEQYF
TRBD2,TRBV9,TRBJ2-5,-,TGTGCCAGCAGCGTAGAGAGCGGGATGGGGCAAGAGACCCAGTACTTC,CASSVESGMGQETQYF
-,TRBV7-2,TRBJ2-1,once,TGTGCCAGCAGCTTAGCGTTTGTGGTCGGCGGGTACAATGAGCAGTTCTTC,CASSLAFVVGGYNEQFF
TRBD2,TRBV4-1,TRBJ2-7,-,TGCGCCAGCAGCCAAGAGGGACTAGCGGGTCCGTGGGACGAGCAGTACTTC,CASSQEGLAGPWDEQYF
TRBD1,TRBV6-1,TRBJ1-1,-,TGTGCCAGCAGTAATACTGGGACAGGCCGGTTAGGGGCTTTCTTT,CASSNTGTGRLGAFF
TRBD2,TRBV7-2,TRBJ2-7,-,TGTGCCAGCAGCCGACCCGGACTAGCGGGAGCCGGGCAGTACTTC,CASSRPGLAGAGQYF
-,TRBV5-1,TRBJ2-7,-,TGCGCCAGCAGCGGAATCCGAAGCAGCAACTCCTACGAGCAGTACTTC,CASSGIRSSNSYEQYF
-,TRBV7-3,TRBJ2-2,-,TGTGCCAGCAGCTTAAGTAGGACCCTAGGGGCCGGGGAGCTGTTTTTT,CASSLSRTLGAGELFF
-,TRBV5-1,TRBJ1-4,-,TGCGCCAGCAGCCCGGATCCCTTTTCCGAAAAACTGTTTTTT,CASSPDPFSEKLFF
TRBD2,TRBV7-2,TRBJ2-1,-,TGTGCCAGCAGCTCAAGAGCGGGAGATTACAATGAGCAGTTCTTC,CASSSRAGDYNEQFF
-,TRBV6-1,TRBJ2-1,once,TGTGCCAGCAGTGAAGCGCTGTCAGGCGGGCGTGAGCAGTTCTTC,CASSEALSGGREQFF
-,TRBV28,TRBJ1-4,-,TGTGCCAGCAGTCCCCCTCAGGAGAATGAAAAACTGTTTTTT,CASSPPQENEKLFF
-,TRBV11-2,TRBJ1-1,-,TGTGCCAGCAGCTTAGATCTGGGGGTTGAAGCTTTCTTT,CASSLDLGVEAFF
-,TRBV7-9,TRBJ1-2,-,TGTGCCAGCAGCCCATTAGGAGGGGAGGATGGCAACACCTTC,CASSPLGGEDGNTF
TRBD2,TRBV6-1,TRBJ2-7,-,TGTGCCAGCCGGAGGACTAGCGGGAGCAACGAGCAGTACTTC,CASRRTSGSNEQYF
-,TRBV9,TRBJ1-1,-,TGTGCCACCAGAAACACTGAAGCTTTCTTT,CATRNTEAFF
-,TRBV2,TRBJ2-3,-,TGTGCCAGAGGGGGGATGGGAGCAGATACGCAGTATTTT,CARGGMGADTQYF